What follows is one T cell receptor (beta chain) and its context. TCRdb analysed the RT-PCR reads with MiXCR anew, one entry per CDR3 protein. The sample carries 650,000 to 800,000 distinct CDR3 sequences, more than 13% recorded once. CDR1 is MNHEY, CDR2 SVGAGI, per germline. CDR3 length equals 17 residues. Trimming took 0 bases from V and 2 from J; bases not matched to a gene: 6. The sequenced sample consisted of memory CD4+ T cells from blood. The chain uses TRBV6-5 and TRBJ2-7, with 11 bases lining up with TRBD2. This receptor was obtained from a female donor in good health, serving as a healthy control. CDR3 bases: TGTGCCAGCAGTTACTCTTTCGGGACTAGCGGAACCTACGAGCAGTACTTC. It is translated as CASSYSFGTSGTYEQYF.